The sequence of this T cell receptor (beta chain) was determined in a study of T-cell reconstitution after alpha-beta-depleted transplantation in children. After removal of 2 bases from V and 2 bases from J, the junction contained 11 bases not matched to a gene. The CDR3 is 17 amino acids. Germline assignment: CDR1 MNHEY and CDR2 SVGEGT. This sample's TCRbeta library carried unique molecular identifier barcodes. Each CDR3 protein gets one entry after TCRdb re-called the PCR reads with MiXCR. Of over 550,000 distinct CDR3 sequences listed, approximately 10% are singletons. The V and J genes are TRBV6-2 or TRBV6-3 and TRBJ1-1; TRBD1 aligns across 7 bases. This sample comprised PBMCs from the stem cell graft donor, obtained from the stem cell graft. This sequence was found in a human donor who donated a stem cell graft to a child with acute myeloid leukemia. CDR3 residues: CASSYPNRGRVNTEAFF. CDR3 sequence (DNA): TGTGCCAGCAGTTACCCGAACAGGGGCCGAGTCAACACTGAAGCTTTCTTT.